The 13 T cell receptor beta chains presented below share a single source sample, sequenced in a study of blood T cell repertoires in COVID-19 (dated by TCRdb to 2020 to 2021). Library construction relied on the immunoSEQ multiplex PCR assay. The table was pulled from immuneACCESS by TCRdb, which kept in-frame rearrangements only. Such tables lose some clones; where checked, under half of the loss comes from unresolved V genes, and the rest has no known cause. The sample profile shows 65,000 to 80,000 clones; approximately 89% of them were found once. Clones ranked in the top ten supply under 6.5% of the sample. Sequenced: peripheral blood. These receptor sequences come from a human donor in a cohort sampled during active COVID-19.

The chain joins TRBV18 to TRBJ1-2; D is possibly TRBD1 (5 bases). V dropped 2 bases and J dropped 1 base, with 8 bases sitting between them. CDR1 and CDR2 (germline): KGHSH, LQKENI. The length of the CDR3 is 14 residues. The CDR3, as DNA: TGTGCCAGCTCACCATTGGACATTAACTATGGCTACACCTTC. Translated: CASSPLDINYGYTF.

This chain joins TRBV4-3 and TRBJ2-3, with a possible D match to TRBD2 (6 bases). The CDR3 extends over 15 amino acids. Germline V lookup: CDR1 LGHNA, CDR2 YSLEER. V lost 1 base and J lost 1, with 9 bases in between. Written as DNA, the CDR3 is TGCGCCAGCAGCCAAGGGGGGGAAGGCACAGATACGCAGTATTTT. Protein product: CASSQGGEGTDTQYF.

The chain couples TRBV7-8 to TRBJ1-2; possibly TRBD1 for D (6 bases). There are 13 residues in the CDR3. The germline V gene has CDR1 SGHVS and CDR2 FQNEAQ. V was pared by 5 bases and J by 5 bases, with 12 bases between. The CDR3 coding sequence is TGTGCCAGCAGCCGAGGGGGGGAGTATGGCTACACCTTC. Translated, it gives CASSRGGEYGYTF.

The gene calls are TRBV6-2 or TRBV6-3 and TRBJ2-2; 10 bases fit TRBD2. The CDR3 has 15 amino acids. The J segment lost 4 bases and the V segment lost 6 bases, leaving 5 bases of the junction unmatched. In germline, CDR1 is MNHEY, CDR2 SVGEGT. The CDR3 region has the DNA TGTGCCAGCAGCCTCCGGACTAGCGGCACCGGGGAGCTGTTTTTT. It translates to CASSLRTSGTGELFF.

The CDR3 protein is CATSRDLAISVDGYTF. CDR3 coding DNA: TGTGCCACCAGCAGAGATTTGGCAATCTCCGTGGATGGCTACACCTTC. The rearrangement uses TRBV15 and TRBJ1-2; D unresolved. CDR1 and CDR2 from the germline V gene are LNHNV and YYDKDF (reference sequence). V was clipped by 0 bases and J by 6 bases, with 17 bases between them. This CDR3 region has 16 residues.

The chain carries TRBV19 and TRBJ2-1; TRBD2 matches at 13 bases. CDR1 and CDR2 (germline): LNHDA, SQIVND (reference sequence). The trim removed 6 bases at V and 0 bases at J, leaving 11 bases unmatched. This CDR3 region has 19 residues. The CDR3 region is CASRRPGTSGESSYNEQFF. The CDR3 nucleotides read TGTGCCAGTAGACGGCCCGGGACTAGCGGGGAAAGCTCCTACAATGAGCAGTTCTTC.

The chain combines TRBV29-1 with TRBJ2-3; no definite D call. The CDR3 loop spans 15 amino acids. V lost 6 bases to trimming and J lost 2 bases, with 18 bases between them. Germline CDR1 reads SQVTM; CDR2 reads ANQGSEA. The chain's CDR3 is CSVAPTRGLTDTQYF. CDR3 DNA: TGCAGCGTCGCCCCGACGCGCGGCCTCACAGATACGCAGTATTTT.

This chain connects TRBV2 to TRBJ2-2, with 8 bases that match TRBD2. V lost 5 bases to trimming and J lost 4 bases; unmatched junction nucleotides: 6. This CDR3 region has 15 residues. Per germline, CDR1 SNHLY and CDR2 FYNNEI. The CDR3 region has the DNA TGTGCCAGCAGTATTAGCGGGGATTTCACCGGGGAGCTGTTTTTT. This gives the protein CASSISGDFTGELFF. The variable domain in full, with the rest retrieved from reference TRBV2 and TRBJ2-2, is EPEVTQTPSHQVTQMGQEVILRCVPISNHLYFYWYRQILGQKVEFLVSFYNNEISEKSEIFDDQFSVERPDGSNFTLKIRSTKLEDSAMYFCASSISGDFTGELFFGEGSRLTVL.

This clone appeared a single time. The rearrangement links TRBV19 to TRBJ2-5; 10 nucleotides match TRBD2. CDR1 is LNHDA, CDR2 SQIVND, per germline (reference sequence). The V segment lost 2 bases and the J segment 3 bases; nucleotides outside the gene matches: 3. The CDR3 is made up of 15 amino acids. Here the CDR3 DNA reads TGTGCCAGTAGTATAAGCGGGGGGGTTGAAGAGACCCAGTACTTC. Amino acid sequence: CASSISGGVEETQYF. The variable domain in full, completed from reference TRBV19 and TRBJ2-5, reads DGGITQSPKYLFRKEGQNVTLSCEQNLNHDAMYWYRQDPGQGLRLIYYSQIVNDFQKGDIAEGYSVSREKKESFPLTVTSAQKNPTAFYLCASSISGGVEETQYFGPGTRLLVL.

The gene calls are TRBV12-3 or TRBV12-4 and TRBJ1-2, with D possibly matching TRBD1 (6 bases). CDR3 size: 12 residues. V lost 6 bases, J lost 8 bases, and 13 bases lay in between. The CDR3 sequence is CASRSTGWGYTF. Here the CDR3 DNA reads TGTGCCAGCAGGTCAACAGGGTGGGGCTACACCTTC.

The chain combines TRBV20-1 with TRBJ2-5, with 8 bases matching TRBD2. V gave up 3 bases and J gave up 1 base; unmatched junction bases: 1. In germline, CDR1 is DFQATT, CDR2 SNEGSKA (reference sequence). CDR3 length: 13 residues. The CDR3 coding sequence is TGCAGTGCTAGTACTAGCGGCCAAGAGACCCAGTACTTC. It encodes CSASTSGQETQYF.

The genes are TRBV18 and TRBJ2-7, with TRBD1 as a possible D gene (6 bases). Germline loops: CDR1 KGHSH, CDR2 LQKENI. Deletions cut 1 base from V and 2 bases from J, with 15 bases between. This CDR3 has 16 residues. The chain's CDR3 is CASSPRYSGETYEQYF. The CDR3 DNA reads TGTGCCAGCTCACCACGTTATTCAGGGGAAACCTACGAGCAGTACTTC.

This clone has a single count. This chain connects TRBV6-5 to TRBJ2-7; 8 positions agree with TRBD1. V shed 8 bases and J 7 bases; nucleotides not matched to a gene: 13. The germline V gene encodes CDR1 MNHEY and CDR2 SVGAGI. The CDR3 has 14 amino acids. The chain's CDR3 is CASLTGTGSLEQYF. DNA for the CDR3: TGTGCCAGCTTGACCGGGACAGGATCTTTGGAGCAGTACTTC.